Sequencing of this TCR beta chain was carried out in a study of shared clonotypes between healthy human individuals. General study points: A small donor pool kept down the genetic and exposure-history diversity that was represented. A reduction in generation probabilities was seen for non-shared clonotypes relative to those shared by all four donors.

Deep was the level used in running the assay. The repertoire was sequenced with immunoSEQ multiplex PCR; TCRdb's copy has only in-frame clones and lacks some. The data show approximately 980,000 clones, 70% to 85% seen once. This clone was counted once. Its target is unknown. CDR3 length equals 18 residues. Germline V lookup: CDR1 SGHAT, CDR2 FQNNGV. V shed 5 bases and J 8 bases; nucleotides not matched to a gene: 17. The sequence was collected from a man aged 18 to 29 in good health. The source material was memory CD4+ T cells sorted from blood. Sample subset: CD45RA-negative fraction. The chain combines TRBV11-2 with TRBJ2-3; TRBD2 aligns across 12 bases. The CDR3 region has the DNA TGTGCCAGCAGCCAAACGGCAATGACTAGCGGGAGTAGGGGTACGCAGTATTTT. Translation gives CASSQTAMTSGSRGTQYF.